The 3 T cell receptor beta chains listed next were all sequenced from one sample in a study of T cell repertoires in cytomegalovirus infection. The antigens of these receptors remain unknown. Via MiXCR, TCRdb re-called the reads, giving one row per CDR3 protein. The data hold approximately 730,000 distinct CDR3 sequences, with under 35% observed a single time. This sample comprised cultured CD8+ T cells from PBMCs, obtained from culture after CMV antigen stimulation. These receptors came from a human donor in good health (CMV status not recorded). Some clones in this sample may be carry-over from other donors' samples.

This chain connects TRBV4-3 to TRBJ2-6, with D unresolved. The CDR3 spans 15 residues. The V gene's germline CDR1 is LGHNA and CDR2 YSLEER. V was shortened by 1 base and J by 1 base, with 5 bases between the two germline ends. The CDR3 is CASSQGNSGANVLTF. The DNA for the CDR3 is TGCGCCAGCAGCCAAGGGAATTCTGGGGCCAACGTCCTGACTTTC.

V usage is TRBV5-1 and J usage is TRBJ1-2, with D possibly matching TRBD1 (5 bases). CDR3 length equals 13 residues. The V gene lost 4 bases and the J gene lost 5 bases, with 12 bases spanning the gap. In germline, CDR1 is SGHRS, CDR2 YFSETQ. Written as DNA, the CDR3 is TGCGCCAGCAGCCCGGGGGTCCTATATGGCTACACCTTC. Translating it yields CASSPGVLYGYTF.

The CDR3 region has the DNA TGTGCCAGCAGTTTCAAGGGGGCTAGCGGGGGCCGCACAGATACGCAGTATTTT. Translation gives CASSFKGASGGRTDTQYF. The chain uses TRBV27 and TRBJ2-3; 10 bases match TRBD2. The V segment lost 3 bases and the J segment 1 base; nucleotides outside the gene matches: 10. The germline gives CDR1 MNHEY, CDR2 SMNVEV (reference sequence). This CDR3 contains 18 residues.